The 30 T cell receptor beta chains presented below share a single source sample, sequenced in a study of B cell selection in AIRE deficiency (dated by TCRdb to between 2017 and 2020). For sorting, conventional CD4 T cells were defined as CD4+CD127+ cells. Library generation was performed with the immunoSEQ multiplex PCR assay. What TCRdb holds here is the immuneACCESS table cut down to in-frame rearrangements. Part of the clones is not present; checked against another copy, under half of the missing clones reflect an unresolved V gene, and the others are unexplained. The sample table contains fewer than 30,000 clones; only one count was recorded for around 97% of them. The ten largest clones represent about 0.2% of the sample. Material: conventional CD4+ T cells sorted from PBMCs. All receptors derive from a human donor with AIRE deficiency.

The chain combines TRBV6-1 with TRBJ2-7; TRBD2 matches at 10 bases. CDR1 MNHNS and CDR2 SASEGT come from the germline V gene. With V trimmed by 8 bases and J by 4 bases, 2 bases remained unmatched. This CDR3 is built from 12 residues. CDR3 residues: CASWTSGYEQYF. The DNA of the CDR3 is TGTGCCAGCTGGACTAGCGGTTACGAGCAGTACTTC.

The chain joins TRBV19 to TRBJ2-7, with TRBD2 as a possible D gene (6 bases). Trimming cost V 9 bases and J 6 bases, with 24 bases left between them. The CDR3 has 15 amino acids. Germline V gives CDR1 LNHDA, CDR2 SQIVND (reference sequence). CDR3 loop: CASSAGSPYTTEQYF. The DNA of the CDR3 is TGTGCCAGCTCCGCCGGGAGTCCCTACACCACCGAGCAGTACTTC. The full variable domain, rest sourced from reference TRBV19 and TRBJ2-7, is DGGITQSPKYLFRKEGQNVTLSCEQNLNHDAMYWYRQDPGQGLRLIYYSQIVNDFQKGDIAEGYSVSREKKESFPLTVTSAQKNPTAFYLCASSAGSPYTTEQYFGPGTRLTVT.

The chain recombines TRBV28 with TRBJ2-5; D is tentatively TRBD1 or TRBD2 (5 bases each). Near its end, the DNA agrees better with TRBJ2-7, so the J call may be wrong. CDR3 size: 15 residues. Germline CDR1 reads MDHEN; CDR2 reads SYDVKM. The CDR3 loop is CASSSSGQSSYEQYF. CDR3 coding DNA: TGTGCCAGCAGCTCTTCGGGGCAGAGCTCCTACGAGCAGTACTTC.

The chain has TRBV19 and TRBJ1-5; D gene unclear. V was trimmed by 3 bases and J by 0 bases, leaving 12 bases between them. There are 16 residues in the CDR3. In germline, CDR1 is LNHDA, CDR2 SQIVND (reference sequence). The CDR3 region is CASSIRTENSNQPQHF. The CDR3 DNA reads as TGTGCCAGTAGTATTCGCACAGAAAATAGCAATCAGCCCCAGCATTTT.

J is TRBJ2-1 and V is TRBV27, with 14 bases fitting TRBD2. CDR1 and CDR2 (germline): MNHEY, SMNVEV (reference sequence). The J segment lost 4 bases and the V segment lost 8 bases, leaving 7 bases of the junction unmatched. The CDR3 totals 16 residues. CDR3 coding DNA: TGTGCCAGCGGACGGACTAGCGGGAGGCTATACAATGAGCAGTTCTTC. This codes for CASGRTSGRLYNEQFF.

V is TRBV2 and J is TRBJ2-7; D possibly corresponds to TRBD1 (5 bases). Germline values: CDR1 SNHLY, CDR2 FYNNEI. The CDR3 length is 15 residues. The V gene lost 4 bases and the J gene lost 6 bases, with 19 bases spanning the gap. The CDR3 sequence is CASSGGARAFGEQYF. The CDR3 nucleotides read TGTGCCAGCAGTGGGGGTGCCAGGGCTTTCGGCGAGCAGTACTTC. The full variable domain, completed using reference TRBV2 and TRBJ2-7, is EPEVTQTPSHQVTQMGQEVILRCVPISNHLYFYWYRQILGQKVEFLVSFYNNEISEKSEIFDDQFSVERPDGSNFTLKIRSTKLEDSAMYFCASSGGARAFGEQYFGPGTRLTVT.

The chain couples TRBV19 to TRBJ2-3; 8 bases are a match to TRBD1. From germline, CDR1 is LNHDA and CDR2 SQIVND (reference sequence). This CDR3 has 16 residues. V dropped 4 bases and J dropped 9; count of bases not matched to a gene: 15. For the CDR3, the DNA is TGTGCCAGTAGTACTAACAGGGGGAATTCTCTAGAAACGCAGTATTTT. It translates to CASSTNRGNSLETQYF.

This chain connects TRBV4-2 to TRBJ2-1; 11 nucleotides agree with TRBD2. The CDR3 is made up of 17 amino acids. V dropped 0 bases and J dropped 7; count of bases not matched to a gene: 8. Germline V gene lookup returns CDR1 LGHNA and CDR2 YNFKEQ. CDR3 DNA sequence: TGTGCCAGCAGCCAAGATTGGTCTAGCGGGGGGATGAATGAGCAGTTCTTC. Encoded protein: CASSQDWSSGGMNEQFF.

In this sample, this clone turned up once. The chain uses TRBV30 and TRBJ1-3; D is possibly TRBD1 (5 bases). CDR3 size: 15 residues. Germline CDR1 and CDR2: GTSNPN and SVGIG (reference sequence). The ends were cut back, 2 bases at V and 0 bases at J, with 11 bases in the middle. The CDR3 region has the DNA TGTGCCTGGAGTCGGGACTCTGGCTCTGGAAACACCATATATTTT. It encodes CAWSRDSGSGNTIYF.

Here the CDR3 DNA reads TGTGCCAGCAGTTACGGCCTCGACAGGGGTAATCAGCCCCAGCATTTT. As protein: CASSYGLDRGNQPQHF. J is TRBJ1-5 and V is TRBV6-6, with TRBD1 matching 8 bases. The V gene's germline CDR1 is MNHNY and CDR2 SVGAGI (reference sequence). The trim removed 2 bases at V and 4 bases at J, leaving 7 bases unmatched. CDR3 length: 16 residues.

The chain carries TRBV30 and TRBJ1-3; unclear D gene. The germline CDR1 and CDR2 sequences are GTSNPN and SVGIG (reference sequence). The CDR3 covers 13 residues. The V end lost 5 bases, the J end lost 4 bases, and 12 bases lay between the germline ends. CDR3: CAWAHGSGNTIYF. CDR3 in DNA: TGTGCCTGGGCCCATGGCAGCGGAAACACCATATATTTT.

This chain links TRBV7-2 with TRBJ1-2; 7 bases are shared with TRBD1. There are 15 residues in the CDR3. V shed 0 bases, J shed 5 bases, and the junction held 6 bases outside the gene matches. From germline, CDR1 is SGHTA and CDR2 FQGNSA. The CDR3 spells CASSLALGTVYGYTF. In DNA form, the CDR3 reads TGTGCCAGCAGCTTAGCGCTGGGGACAGTTTATGGCTACACCTTC.

This sequence joins TRBV9 and TRBJ2-1; D possibly corresponds to TRBD1 (5 bases). The CDR3 spans 16 residues. V was cut by 1 base and J by 5 bases, with 16 bases left in between. Germline CDR1 reads SGDLS; CDR2 reads YYNGEE. CDR3 sequence: CASSVTFGATDNEQFF. The DNA of the CDR3 is TGTGCCAGCAGCGTAACGTTTGGGGCCACTGACAATGAGCAGTTCTTC.

The rearrangement links TRBV4-3 to TRBJ2-7; TRBD2 might be the D (6 bases). The germline V gene has CDR1 LGHNA and CDR2 YSLEER. Between the trimmed V and J ends, which lost 1 base and 5 bases, there was a span of 15 bases. This CDR3 contains 15 residues. CDR3 sequence (DNA): TGCGCCAGCAGCCAAGTCCCGGGCGGGAACAACGAGCAGTACTTC. The encoded protein is CASSQVPGGNNEQYF.

The chain links TRBV7-2 to TRBJ2-7; 8 bases are a match to TRBD1. V gave up 8 bases and J gave up 3 bases; unmatched junction bases: 9. The CDR3 contains 14 residues. Germline V gene sequence: CDR1 SGHTA, CDR2 FQGNSA. In DNA form, the CDR3 reads TGTGCCAGCCGCACTTCGGACAGGGTCTACGAGCAGTACTTC. It yields the protein CASRTSDRVYEQYF.

The V gene is TRBV15, the J gene TRBJ2-3, with 8 bases matching TRBD1. The V gene end was trimmed by 0 bases and the J gene end by 3 bases; junction bases not matched to a gene: 5. The V gene's germline CDR1 is LNHNV and CDR2 YYDKDF (reference sequence). This CDR3 comprises 16 residues. CDR3 region: CATSRDQGARTDTQYF. CDR3 DNA sequence: TGTGCCACCAGCAGAGATCAGGGGGCGCGGACAGATACGCAGTATTTT. Using reference TRBV15 and TRBJ2-3 for the parts outside the CDR3, the full variable domain is DAMVIQNPRYQVTQFGKPVTLSCSQTLNHNVMYWYQQKSSQAPKLLFHYYDKDFNNEADTPDNFQSRRPNTSFCFLDIRSPGLGDTAMYLCATSRDQGARTDTQYFGPGTRLTVL.

This clone was found once. The J gene is TRBJ2-4, the V gene TRBV28, with D unresolved. Germline CDR1 MDHEN, CDR2 SYDVKM. The length of the CDR3 is 15 residues. Trimming took off 3 bases at V and 0 bases at J, with 9 bases between the two ends. The DNA of the CDR3 is TGTGCCAGCAGTTTCGGCTTACTAGCCAAAAACATTCAGTACTTC. Its translation is CASSFGLLAKNIQYF.

The chain is built from TRBV10-2 and TRBJ2-2, with 10 bases fitting TRBD2. With V trimmed by 6 bases and J by 8 bases, 6 bases remained unmatched. The CDR3 covers 14 residues. From germline, CDR1 is WSHSY and CDR2 SAAADI. CDR3 sequence reads: CASRLAGAKGELFF. CDR3 sequence (DNA): TGCGCCAGCAGGCTAGCGGGAGCGAAAGGGGAGCTGTTTTTT.

The chain uses TRBV5-4 and TRBJ2-5; D gene unclear. Trimming removed 2 bases from V and 6 bases from J, with 5 bases in between. Germline V gives CDR1 SGHNT, CDR2 YYREEE (reference sequence). The CDR3 consists of 11 residues. This chain's CDR3 is CASSFQKTQYF. The CDR3, as DNA: TGTGCCAGCAGCTTTCAAAAGACCCAGTACTTC. Combining the CDR3 with reference TRBV5-4 and TRBJ2-5 gives the whole variable domain ETGVTQSPTHLIKTRGQQVTLRCSSQSGHNTVSWYQQALGQGPQFIFQYYREEENGRGNFPPRFSGLQFPNYSSELNVNALELDDSALYLCASSFQKTQYFGPGTRLLVL.

The chain couples TRBV18 to TRBJ2-7, with 10 bases lining up with TRBD1. Germline assignment: CDR1 KGHSH and CDR2 LQKENI. V shed 1 base and J 4 bases; nucleotides not matched to a gene: 13. The CDR3 extends over 18 amino acids. As DNA, the CDR3 is TGTGCCAGCTCACCACTCGGGCCCAGTGACAGGGGGCCGTACGAGCAGTACTTC. Protein: CASSPLGPSDRGPYEQYF.

This rearrangement joins TRBV6-1 to TRBJ2-3; the match to TRBD2 covers 7 bases. The V gene's germline CDR1 is MNHNS and CDR2 SASEGT. This CDR3 is built from 15 residues. J lost 2 bases, V lost 3 bases, and 5 bases had no gene match. Here the CDR3 reads CASSEGGWATDTQYF. CDR3 nucleotides: TGTGCCAGCAGTGAGGGGGGGTGGGCCACAGATACGCAGTATTTT.

This rearrangement joins TRBV28 to TRBJ1-3; D is ambiguous. The length of the CDR3 is 15 residues. Germline V CDR1 and CDR2: MDHEN, SYDVKM. With 2 bases removed from V and 0 bases from J, the gap between germline ends came to 8 bases. CDR3 loop: CASSLAGPSGNTIYF. CDR3 nucleotides: TGTGCCAGCAGTTTAGCAGGCCCCTCTGGAAACACCATATATTTT.

The chain links TRBV28 to TRBJ2-7; D possibly corresponds to TRBD2 (6 bases). The germline V and J ends were trimmed by 5 bases and 3 bases, with 20 bases remaining between them. CDR1 and CDR2 (germline): MDHEN, SYDVKM. This CDR3 has 16 residues. The CDR3 loop is CASSTPSGRRGYEQYF. CDR3 DNA sequence: TGTGCCAGCAGTACCCCGTCGGGGCGGCGGGGCTACGAGCAGTACTTC.

The chain combines TRBV2 with TRBJ2-7, with 8 bases identical to TRBD1. Germline loops: CDR1 SNHLY, CDR2 FYNNEI. The CDR3 contains 14 residues. The junction had 6 bases not matched to a gene; V was cut back by 6 bases and J by 2 bases. CDR3 in amino acids: CASSPQGGPYEQYF. The CDR3 region has the DNA TGTGCCAGCAGCCCACAGGGGGGTCCCTACGAGCAGTACTTC.

The chain uses TRBV5-4 and TRBJ1-1; maybe TRBD1 (5 bases). V lost 5 bases and J lost 3, with 20 bases in between. Germline assignment: CDR1 SGHNT and CDR2 YYREEE (reference sequence). This CDR3 has 16 amino acids. CDR3 amino acids: CASRMGTALRDTEAFF. For the CDR3, the DNA is TGTGCCAGCAGAATGGGGACTGCCCTGCGAGACACTGAAGCTTTCTTT.

CDR3 coding DNA: TGTGCCAGCAGCCAGACAGTACTTCATGGCTACACCTTC. As protein: CASSQTVLHGYTF. V usage is TRBV7-6 and J usage is TRBJ1-2; TRBD1 is a possible D gene (5 bases). This CDR3 has 13 amino acids. Looked up from germline, CDR1 is SGHVS and CDR2 is FNYEAQ. Deletions cut 5 bases from V and 6 bases from J, with 13 bases between.

The V call is TRBV2, the J call TRBJ2-7; D possibly corresponds to TRBD2 (5 bases). This CDR3 is built from 14 residues. V gave up 7 bases and J gave up 5 bases, with 18 bases separating them. The germline gives CDR1 SNHLY, CDR2 FYNNEI. The CDR3 region is CASTGIGRSHEQYF. CDR3 nucleotide sequence: TGTGCCAGCACGGGGATCGGTAGGTCCCACGAGCAGTACTTC.

V is TRBV5-1 and J is TRBJ1-1, with D possibly matching TRBD1 (6 bases). Deletions cut 3 bases from V and 4 bases from J, with 10 bases between. CDR1 and CDR2 from the germline V gene are SGHRS and YFSETQ. The CDR3 length is 13 residues. The DNA for the CDR3 is TGCGCCAGCAGCTGGAGGGGGGGCACTGAAGCTTTCTTT. Protein sequence: CASSWRGGTEAFF. The full variable domain, its missing parts supplied by reference TRBV5-1 and TRBJ1-1, is KAGVTQTPRYLIKTRGQQVTLSCSPISGHRSVSWYQQTPGQGLQFLFEYFSETQRNKGNFPGRFSGRQFSNSRSEMNVSTLELGDSALYLCASSWRGGTEAFFGQGTRLTVV.

This chain connects TRBV19 to TRBJ2-1, with TRBD2 matching 8 bases. Per germline, CDR1 LNHDA and CDR2 SQIVND (reference sequence). The V and J ends lost 6 bases and 3 bases, in that order; junction bases with no gene match: 1. The CDR3 spans 13 residues. CDR3 coding DNA: TGTGCCAGTAGACTAGCGGTCTACAATGAGCAGTTCTTC. Its translation: CASRLAVYNEQFF.

The J gene is TRBJ1-1, the V gene TRBV19, with 10 positions matching TRBD1. There are 13 residues in the CDR3. Looked up from germline, CDR1 is LNHDA and CDR2 is SQIVND (reference sequence). V lost 5 bases to trimming and J lost 8 bases; unmatched junction nucleotides: 5. In DNA form, the CDR3 reads TGTGCCAGTAGTGGTGACAGGGGGCGGGAAGCTTTCTTT. Protein: CASSGDRGREAFF. Based on the CDR3 plus reference TRBV19 and TRBJ1-1, the full variable domain is DGGITQSPKYLFRKEGQNVTLSCEQNLNHDAMYWYRQDPGQGLRLIYYSQIVNDFQKGDIAEGYSVSREKKESFPLTVTSAQKNPTAFYLCASSGDRGREAFFGQGTRLTVV.